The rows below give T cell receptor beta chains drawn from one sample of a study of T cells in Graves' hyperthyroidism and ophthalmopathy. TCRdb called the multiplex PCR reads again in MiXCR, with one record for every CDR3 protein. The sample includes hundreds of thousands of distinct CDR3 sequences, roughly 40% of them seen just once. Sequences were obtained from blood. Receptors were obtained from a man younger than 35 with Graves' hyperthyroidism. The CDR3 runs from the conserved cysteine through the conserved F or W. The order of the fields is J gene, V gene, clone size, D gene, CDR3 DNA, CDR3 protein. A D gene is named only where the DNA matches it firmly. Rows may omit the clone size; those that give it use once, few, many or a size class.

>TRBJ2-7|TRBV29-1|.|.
TGCAGCGTTGAAGAATTCCCGGACAGTCAGTACGAGCAGTACTTC
CSVEEFPDSQYEQYF
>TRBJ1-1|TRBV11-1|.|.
TGTGCCAGCAGCCCTAGGGCACGGAGCACTGAAGCTTTCTTT
CASSPRARSTEAFF
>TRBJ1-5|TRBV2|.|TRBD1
TGTGCCAGCAGGGACAGGGAAAACAATCAGCCCCAGCATTTT
CASRDRENNQPQHF
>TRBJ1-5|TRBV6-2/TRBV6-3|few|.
TGTGCCCCCAGGCCGGACCGAAGCAATCAGCCCCAGCATTTT
CAPRPDRSNQPQHF
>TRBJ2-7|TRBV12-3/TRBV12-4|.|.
TGTGCCAGCAGTCTCGGGCTCCGGGGCGAGCAGTACTTC
CASSLGLRGEQYF
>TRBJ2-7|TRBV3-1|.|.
TGTGCCAGCAGCCCGGCGGGCCGGGAGTTTGGGCAGTACTTC
CASSPAGREFGQYF
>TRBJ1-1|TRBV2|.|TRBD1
TGTGCCAGCAGCGGGGACAGGGAGGTCACTGAAGCTTTCTTT
CASSGDREVTEAFF
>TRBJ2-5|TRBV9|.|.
TGTGCCAGCAGCGTAGGAGGTGGCGACCAAGAGACCCAGTACTTC
CASSVGGGDQETQYF
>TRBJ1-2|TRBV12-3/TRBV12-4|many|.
TGTGCCAGCAGTCCACCTCCAGGGGAAGGCTACACCTTC
CASSPPPGEGYTF
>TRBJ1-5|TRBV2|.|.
TGTGCCAGCAGTGGGGAGGACGCGTCCCAGCATTTT
CASSGEDASQHF
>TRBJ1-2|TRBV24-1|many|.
TGTGCCACCAGCCGGGACGGGTATGGCTACACCTTC
CATSRDGYGYTF
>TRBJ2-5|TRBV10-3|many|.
TGTGCCATCAGCGCGGGGGAGACCCAGTACTTC
CAISAGETQYF
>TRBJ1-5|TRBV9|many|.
TGTGCCAGCAGCGTAGCGGGTAGCAATCAGCCCCAGCATTTT
CASSVAGSNQPQHF
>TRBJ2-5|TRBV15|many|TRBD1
TGTGCCACCAACCTGGGACAGGGGGAAGAGACCCAGTACTTC
CATNLGQGEETQYF
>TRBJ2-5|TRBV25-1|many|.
TGTGCCAGCACGGCAGGAAAAGAGACCCAGTACTTC
CASTAGKETQYF
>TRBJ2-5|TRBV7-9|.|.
TGTGCCAGCCTCGGGGGAGGACAAGAGACCCAGTACTTC
CASLGGGQETQYF
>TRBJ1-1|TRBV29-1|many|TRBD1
TGCAGCGTTGAAGGGACAGGGAGGACTGAAGCTTTCTTT
CSVEGTGRTEAFF